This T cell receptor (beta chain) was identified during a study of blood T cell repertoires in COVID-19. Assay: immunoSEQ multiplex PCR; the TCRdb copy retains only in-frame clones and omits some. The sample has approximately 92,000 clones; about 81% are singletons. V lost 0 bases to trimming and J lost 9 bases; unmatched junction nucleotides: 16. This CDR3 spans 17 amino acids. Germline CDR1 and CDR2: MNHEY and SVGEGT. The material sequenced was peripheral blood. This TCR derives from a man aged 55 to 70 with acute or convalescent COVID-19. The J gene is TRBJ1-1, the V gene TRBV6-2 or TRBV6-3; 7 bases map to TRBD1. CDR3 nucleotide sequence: TGTGCCAGCAGTTACTCACAGGGGAAGGGGCTTATTCTCAAAGCTTTCTTT. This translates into CASSYSQGKGLILKAFF.